This TCR beta chain originates from a study of post-analysis software for immune sequencing data. cDNA libraries of TCR beta carried unique molecular identifiers. TCRdb processed the PCR reads anew with MiXCR; each CDR3 protein has one entry. This repertoire shows hundreds of thousands of distinct CDR3 sequences, roughly 30% found once; its top ten account for roughly 0.57%. Turning to this clonotype: The antigen is not known.

There are 16 residues in the CDR3. CDR1 is MDHEN, CDR2 SYDVKM, per germline. The germline V and J ends were trimmed by 6 bases and 3 bases, with 20 bases remaining between them. Notes on the study in general: Patients had higher frequencies than controls of roughly five TRBV segments, including TRBV5-6, TRBV5-1 and TRBV20-1.

The sequenced sample was blood. The chain recombines TRBV28 with TRBJ1-2; D call uncertain. This sequence was found in a girl between 5 and 17 years old with multiple sclerosis. CDR3 in amino acids: CASRTRAGRADYGYTF. The CDR3 nucleotides read TGTGCCAGCAGGACCCGGGCCGGTAGGGCCGACTATGGCTACACCTTC.